The rows below give T cell receptor beta chains drawn from one sample of a study of immune evolution from preneoplasia to lung adenocarcinoma. The method was immunoSEQ multiplex PCR; TCRdb's version includes in-frame clones alone and lacks a portion of them. The sample has approximately 6,500 clones, almost 80% seen once; the top ten hold over 6%. Sequencing was done on a sample of FFPE minimally invasive lung adenocarcinoma tissue. Receptor source: a person aged 50-75 years with lung adenocarcinoma. Both conserved end residues are part of each CDR3. Each record gives: clone size, V gene, D gene, J gene, CDR3 protein, CDR3 DNA. A D gene is named only where the DNA matches it firmly. Part of the rows lack a size; the others show once, few, many or a class for expanded clones.

NA	TRBV7-2	TRBD2	TRBJ2-7	CASSPRLAGPYEQYF	TGTGCCAGCAGCCCGAGACTAGCGGGCCCCTACGAGCAGTACTTC
NA	TRBV7-9	NA	TRBJ1-3	CAIDRGQHSGNTIYF	TGTGCCATAGACCGTGGACAGCACTCTGGAAACACCATATATTTT
NA	TRBV27	TRBD1	TRBJ2-7	CASRPIGQGSYEQYF	TGTGCCAGCAGACCGATCGGACAGGGCTCCTACGAGCAGTACTTC
NA	TRBV7-9	NA	TRBJ2-7	CASSPMAGDEQYF	TGTGCCAGCAGCCCTATGGCTGGGGACGAGCAGTACTTC
NA	TRBV14	NA	TRBJ2-3	CASSQLASAAGQYF	TGTGCCAGCAGCCAGCTAGCGTCTGCCGCAGGGCAGTATTTT
NA	TRBV19	NA	TRBJ1-5	CASNPNSNQPQHF	TGTGCCAGTAACCCCAATAGCAATCAGCCCCAGCATTTT
NA	TRBV14	NA	TRBJ1-3	CASSPPGPAGNTIYF	TGTGCCAGCAGCCCGCCCGGGCCTGCTGGAAACACCATATATTTT
NA	TRBV2	TRBD1	TRBJ1-4	CASSLATGTNEKLFF	TGTGCCAGCAGCTTAGCGACAGGGACAAATGAAAAACTGTTTTTT
NA	TRBV6-1	NA	TRBJ2-5	CASSDKTQYF	TGTGCCAGCAGTGACAAGACCCAGTACTTC
NA	TRBV12-5	NA	TRBJ2-5	CASGLEGETQYF	TGTGCTAGTGGTTTGGAGGGAGAGACCCAGTACTTC
NA	TRBV7-9	TRBD1	TRBJ1-2	CASRRNGTGTYGYTF	TGTGCCAGCAGACGCAACGGGACAGGGACCTATGGCTACACCTTC
NA	TRBV6-5	TRBD2	TRBJ2-7	CASSTAAGGPYEQYF	TGTGCCAGCAGTACAGCAGCGGGGGGGCCCTACGAGCAGTACTTC
NA	TRBV7-9	NA	TRBJ1-5	CASARGEGGNQPQHF	TGTGCCAGCGCCCGAGGGGAGGGCGGTAATCAGCCCCAGCATTTT
once	TRBV7-2	NA	TRBJ2-2	CASSPYLSRELFF	TGTGCCAGCAGCCCGTATTTGTCGAGGGAGCTGTTTTTT
NA	TRBV28	NA	TRBJ1-2	CASRSGTTNYGYTF	TGTGCCAGCAGGTCGGGGACAACTAACTATGGCTACACCTTC
NA	TRBV28	NA	TRBJ1-5	CASRSADAFNQPQHF	TGTGCCAGCAGATCAGCCGACGCCTTCAATCAGCCCCAGCATTTT
NA	TRBV5-1	TRBD1	TRBJ2-1	CASSLAGTGGHEQFF	TGCGCCAGCAGCCTAGCCGGGACAGGGGGACATGAGCAGTTCTTC
NA	TRBV29-1	TRBD1	TRBJ1-2	CSVEPRDREAGYTF	TGCAGCGTTGAACCTCGGGACAGGGAAGCTGGCTACACCTTC
once	TRBV14	NA	TRBJ1-3	CASSQGASGNTIYF	TGTGCCAGCAGCCAAGGGGCCTCTGGAAACACCATATATTTT
NA	TRBV20-1	NA	TRBJ2-3	CSARWGATQYF	TGCAGTGCTAGGTGGGGGGCTACGCAGTATTTT
once	TRBV7-9	NA	TRBJ1-1	CATHPPRPEAFF	TGTGCCACACACCCCCCCCGACCTGAAGCTTTCTTT
few	TRBV10-3	NA	TRBJ2-7	CAIARGSYEQYF	TGTGCCATTGCCAGGGGCTCCTACGAGCAGTACTTC
NA	TRBV4-1	NA	TRBJ1-4	CASSQGALEKLFF	TGCGCCAGCAGCCAGGGTGCCCTTGAAAAACTGTTTTTT
NA	TRBV23-1	TRBD2	TRBJ2-3	CASRGLAATDTQYF	TGCGCCAGCAGAGGACTAGCGGCCACAGATACGCAGTATTTT
NA	TRBV6-5	NA	TRBJ1-1	CASSYSGGANTEAFF	TGTGCCAGCAGTTACTCGGGAGGAGCTAACACTGAAGCTTTCTTT
NA	TRBV5-6	TRBD1	TRBJ2-3	CASSGDRGNQDTQYF	TGTGCCAGCAGTGGGGACAGGGGCAACCAGGATACGCAGTATTTT
NA	TRBV5-1	NA	TRBJ1-2	CASSLAGEEAHTF	TGCGCCAGCAGCTTGGCCGGGGAGGAGGCTCATACCTTC
few	TRBV5-1	TRBD1	TRBJ2-1	CASSLGGQTYNEQFF	TGCGCCAGCAGCTTGGGGGGACAGACCTACAATGAGCAGTTCTTC
once	TRBV27	TRBD2	TRBJ2-1	CASSLGLAGNNEQFF	TGTGCCAGCAGTTTAGGACTAGCGGGGAACAATGAGCAGTTCTTC
NA	TRBV19	TRBD1	TRBJ1-3	CASSRTGFDSGNTIYF	TGTGCCAGTAGTAGGACAGGTTTCGACTCTGGAAACACCATATATTTT
NA	TRBV25-1	TRBD1	TRBJ1-6	CASHRGGDNSPLHF	TGTGCCAGCCACAGGGGAGGCGATAATTCACCCCTCCACTTT
NA	TRBV7-9	NA	TRBJ2-7	CASSLVGGSYEQYF	TGTGCCAGCAGCTTGGTAGGGGGATCCTACGAGCAGTACTTC